Presented here are 25 T cell receptor beta chains from one specimen sequenced in a study of blood T cell repertoires in COVID-19. Measured with immunoSEQ multiplex PCR; TCRdb has only the in-frame clones, and not every one. The sample includes just under 300,000 clones, around 86% of them seen just once. The material sequenced was peripheral blood. Receptors originate from a man between 70 and 80 years old with acute or convalescent COVID-19.

The chain has TRBV5-3 and TRBJ2-7; 12 nucleotides agree with TRBD1. TRBV5-3 is filed as an ORF, its function uncertain. Trimming cost V 0 bases and J 4 bases; bases outside gene matches: 5. This CDR3 has 16 residues. The CDR3 DNA is TGTGCCAGAAGCTTGGAGGGGACAGGGGGCTTTTACGAGCAGTACTTC. It is translated as CARSLEGTGGFYEQYF.

This clone was counted a few times. This chain links TRBV7-9 with TRBJ2-3, with 7 bases identical to TRBD2. Germline V CDR1 and CDR2: SEHNR, FQNEAQ (reference sequence). Trimming cost V 5 bases and J 2 bases; bases outside gene matches: 13. CDR3 length: 17 amino acids. The CDR3 bases are TGTGCCAGCAGCCCGAGGCCTAGCGGACCTGACACAGATACGCAGTATTTT. Translating it yields CASSPRPSGPDTDTQYF.

This sequence joins TRBV13 and TRBJ2-5; D might be TRBD1 (6 bases). This CDR3 has 13 residues. CDR1 is PRHDT and CDR2 is FYEKMQ in the germline V gene (reference sequence). V shed 4 bases and J shed 2 bases, with 8 bases lying between them. The CDR3 spells CASSSQGQETQYF. In nucleotides, the CDR3 is TGTGCCAGCAGCTCACAGGGACAAGAGACCCAGTACTTC.

The chain employs TRBV5-1 and TRBJ2-7; 13 nucleotides agree with TRBD2. Germline V gene lookup returns CDR1 SGHRS and CDR2 YFSETQ. CDR3 length equals 17 residues. V gave up 1 base and J gave up 1 base; unmatched junction bases: 5. The DNA for the CDR3 is TGCGCCAGCAGCTTGACTAGCGGGAGGGCCGGTTCCTACGAGCAGTACTTC. Amino acids: CASSLTSGRAGSYEQYF.

The V call is TRBV18, the J call TRBJ1-4; 7 bases map to TRBD1. Trimming removed 3 bases from V and 5 bases from J; junction bases left unmatched: 3. This CDR3 has 14 amino acids. Germline lookup yields CDR1 KGHSH and CDR2 LQKENI. The CDR3 sequence is CASSPQDRNEKLFF. In DNA form, the CDR3 reads TGTGCCAGCTCACCTCAGGACAGGAATGAAAAACTGTTTTTT.

The chain employs TRBV3-1 (or the pseudogene TRBV3-2) and TRBJ2-5; D not resolved. The CDR3 covers 11 residues. V was shortened by 2 bases and J by 7 bases, with 5 bases between the two germline ends. CDR1 and CDR2 (germline): LGHDT, YNNKEL (reference sequence). CDR3 loop: CASSQPGTQYF. The CDR3 coding sequence is TGTGCCAGCAGCCAACCGGGGACCCAGTACTTC.

This chain connects TRBV5-4 to TRBJ2-5; TRBD2 might be the D (6 bases). This CDR3 comprises 12 residues. Germline V CDR1 and CDR2: SGHNT, YYREEE (reference sequence). Trimming left V 9 bases short and J 4 bases short, with 13 bases between. The CDR3 nucleotides read TGTGCCATAATGACTAGTGGAGAGACCCAGTACTTC. Amino acids: CAIMTSGETQYF.

The CDR3 here is CASKQGAILETQYF. CDR3 DNA sequence: TGCGCCAGCAAACAGGGGGCGATATTGGAGACCCAGTACTTC. The chain uses TRBV5-1 and TRBJ2-5, with TRBD1 identical over 9 bases. Germline V gene data show CDR1 as SGHRS and CDR2 as YFSETQ. The CDR3 is 14 residues long. Losses at the gene ends were 6 bases for V and 5 bases for J; bases not matched to a gene: 8. The full variable domain, with the rest looked up from reference TRBV5-1 and TRBJ2-5, is KAGVTQTPRYLIKTRGQQVTLSCSPISGHRSVSWYQQTPGQGLQFLFEYFSETQRNKGNFPGRFSGRQFSNSRSEMNVSTLELGDSALYLCASKQGAILETQYFGPGTRLLVL.

CDR3 DNA: TGTGCCAGCAGCCAAGGACTCCCCCTTGGCGGGAGAGTCTACGAGCAGTACTTC. Protein product: CASSQGLPLGGRVYEQYF. The chain combines TRBV4-2 with TRBJ2-7; 7 nucleotides align to TRBD2. The CDR3 is 18 residues long. Trimming at V came to 1 base and at J to 3 bases, leaving 15 bases not matched to a gene. Germline values: CDR1 LGHNA, CDR2 YNFKEQ.

In its sample, this clone was seen many times. The chain combines TRBV7-2 with TRBJ1-4, with TRBD1 matching over 9 bases. Per the germline V gene, CDR1 is SGHTA and CDR2 is FQGNSA. The V gene end was trimmed by 1 base and the J gene end by 6 bases; junction bases not matched to a gene: 3. The CDR3 contains 15 residues. The CDR3 DNA reads as TGTGCCAGCAGCTTAGTCGGGACAGGGTATGAAAAACTGTTTTTT. It encodes CASSLVGTGYEKLFF.

CDR3 sequence reads: CASSLRGGQDTQYF. The CDR3 coding sequence is TGTGCCAGCAGCTTGCGGGGGGGGCAAGATACGCAGTATTTT. The chain employs TRBV5-4 and TRBJ2-3, with 8 bases matching TRBD2. J gave up 5 bases and V 1 base, and 3 bases lay outside the gene matches. This CDR3 is 14 amino acids long. The V gene's germline CDR1 is SGHNT and CDR2 YYREEE (reference sequence).

This rearrangement joins TRBV5-1 to TRBJ2-7; 9 bases align to TRBD1. The CDR3 contains 13 residues. J gave up 5 bases and V 1 base, and 1 base lay outside the gene matches. Germline lookup yields CDR1 SGHRS and CDR2 YFSETQ. CDR3: CASSLTGGNEQYF. DNA of the CDR3: TGCGCCAGCAGCTTGACAGGGGGCAACGAGCAGTACTTC.

This chain connects TRBV19 to TRBJ1-2; 7 nucleotides agree with TRBD1. The ends lost 2 bases at V and 6 bases at J; junction bases unmatched: 3. This CDR3 has 13 amino acids. Germline values: CDR1 LNHDA, CDR2 SQIVND (reference sequence). CDR3 amino acids: CASSISQGDGYTF. The CDR3 DNA follows: TGTGCCAGTAGTATATCCCAGGGGGATGGCTACACCTTC.

The rearrangement uses TRBV7-9 and TRBJ2-7; 7 nucleotides agree with TRBD2. Germline V gene lookup returns CDR1 SEHNR and CDR2 FQNEAQ (reference sequence). CDR3 length equals 15 residues. V lost 5 bases to trimming and J lost 5 bases; unmatched junction nucleotides: 12. The CDR3: CASSPLGGSSHEQYF. The CDR3 DNA reads as TGTGCCAGCAGCCCCCTGGGGGGGAGTTCCCACGAGCAGTACTTC.

This clone was detected only once. This chain joins TRBV30 and TRBJ1-1; unclear D gene. This CDR3 contains 15 residues. Germline V gene sequence: CDR1 GTSNPN, CDR2 SVGIG (reference sequence). Trimming stripped 2 bases from V and 5 bases from J, with 18 bases between. CDR3 region: CAWSLARDRGTEAFF. The CDR3 DNA reads as TGTGCCTGGAGTCTAGCCCGGGATCGAGGAACTGAAGCTTTCTTT. Together with reference TRBV30 and TRBJ1-1, the CDR3 gives the full variable domain: SQTIHQWPATLVQPVGSPLSLECTVEGTSNPNLYWYRQAAGRGLQLLFYSVGIGQISSEVPQNLSASRPQDRQFILSSKKLLLSDSGFYLCAWSLARDRGTEAFFGQGTRLTVV.

The chain uses TRBV4-1 and TRBJ1-5; the D gene is possibly TRBD1 (6 bases). Germline lookup yields CDR1 MGHRA and CDR2 YSYEKL. The CDR3 totals 15 residues. V was trimmed by 3 bases and J by 3 bases, leaving 12 bases between them. CDR3 DNA sequence: TGCGCCAGCAGCCAGGGAACAGGGTACAATCAGCCCCAGCATTTT. Residues: CASSQGTGYNQPQHF.

The chain recombines TRBV5-6 with TRBJ2-1; 11 nucleotides align to TRBD2. CDR1 SGHDT and CDR2 YYEEEE come from the germline V gene. J lost 3 bases, V lost 3 bases, and 5 bases had no gene match. The CDR3 is made up of 16 amino acids. CDR3 protein: CASSYLGTSGYNEQFF. CDR3 nucleotide sequence: TGTGCCAGCAGCTATTTAGGGACTAGCGGCTACAATGAGCAGTTCTTC.

This chain uses TRBV9 with TRBJ2-3; 11 bases align to TRBD2. The trim removed 4 bases at V and 5 bases at J, leaving 3 bases unmatched. Germline V lookup: CDR1 SGDLS, CDR2 YYNGEE. The CDR3 spans 14 residues. CDR3 protein: CASSPSGRLDTQYF. Here the CDR3 DNA reads TGTGCCAGCAGCCCTAGCGGGAGGCTAGATACGCAGTATTTT. The full variable domain, completed using reference TRBV9 and TRBJ2-3, is DSGVTQTPKHLITATGQRVTLRCSPRSGDLSVYWYQQSLDQGLQFLIQYYNGEERAKGNILERFSAQQFPDLHSELNLSSLELGDSALYFCASSPSGRLDTQYFGPGTRLTVL.

The chain recombines TRBV7-9 with TRBJ2-2; 7 nucleotides line up with TRBD2. The CDR3 contains 13 residues. V lost 5 bases and J lost 7; bases outside the gene matches: 4. Germline-derived CDR1 and CDR2 are SEHNR and FQNEAQ (reference sequence). In DNA form, the CDR3 reads TGTGCCAGCAGCCGGGACTACATCGGGGAGCTGTTTTTT. Amino acids: CASSRDYIGELFF.

The rearrangement uses TRBV9 and TRBJ1-5; D unclear. Germline V gene data show CDR1 as SGDLS and CDR2 as YYNGEE. The ends were cut back, 5 bases at V and 6 bases at J, with 18 bases in the middle. This CDR3 contains 15 residues. The CDR3 DNA reads as TGTGCCAGCAGTTATCATGGGGAGATAGGTCAGCCCCAGCATTTT. Protein: CASSYHGEIGQPQHF.

The chain employs TRBV28 and TRBJ1-3, with D perhaps TRBD1 (6 bases). The CDR3 is made up of 16 amino acids. Germline V CDR1 and CDR2: MDHEN, SYDVKM. Trimming removed 6 bases at V and 1 base at J, with 16 bases between. CDR3 coding DNA: TGTGCCAGCAGCGAGGGAGCAGGGGTTTCTGGAAACACCATATATTTT. It is translated as CASSEGAGVSGNTIYF.

The chain combines TRBV4-2 with TRBJ2-7; 8 nucleotides align to TRBD2. With V trimmed by 0 bases and J by 7 bases, 5 bases remained unmatched. Per the germline V gene, CDR1 is LGHNA and CDR2 is YNFKEQ. The CDR3 extends over 14 amino acids. CDR3 in amino acids: CASSQEWTSKEQYF. CDR3 bases: TGTGCCAGCAGCCAAGAATGGACTAGCAAGGAGCAGTACTTC.

This clone was picked up a small number of times. V gene TRBV9 combines with J gene TRBJ2-1; 10 positions agree with TRBD2. The CDR3 contains 16 residues. The germline V gene has CDR1 SGDLS and CDR2 YYNGEE. The ends lost 3 bases at V and 5 bases at J; junction bases unmatched: 8. The CDR3 region is CASSGQIAGGNNEQFF. The CDR3 coding sequence is TGTGCCAGCAGCGGACAAATAGCGGGAGGAAACAATGAGCAGTTCTTC.

The V gene is TRBV27, the J gene TRBJ2-7; 9 bases are shared with TRBD1. The CDR3 consists of 15 residues. Trimming at V came to 6 bases and at J to 1 base, leaving 7 bases not matched to a gene. Germline V gene sequence: CDR1 MNHEY, CDR2 SMNVEV (reference sequence). CDR3 nucleotide sequence: TGTGCCAGCAGGGGGACAGGGCGAATTTCCTACGAGCAGTACTTC. This codes for CASRGTGRISYEQYF.

The chain couples TRBV4-3 to TRBJ2-5, with TRBD1 identical over 7 bases. Germline values: CDR1 LGHNA, CDR2 YSLEER. Germline trimming cut 4 bases from V and 0 bases from J; bases unmatched to any gene: 5. CDR3 size: 15 residues. This CDR3 is CASSPLGTDQETQYF. The CDR3 coding sequence is TGCGCCAGCAGCCCCCTCGGGACAGACCAAGAGACCCAGTACTTC.